A single sample gave rise to the 17 T cell receptor beta chains below, sequenced in a study of CD8 T cells in Susac syndrome. The RNA input was roughly 0.45 to 1 ug, and it was reverse transcribed with random hexamers. TCRdb recomputed calls from the immunoSEQ multiplex PCR reads with MiXCR, one row per CDR3 protein. The table lists about 130,000 distinct CDR3 sequences, about 94% of them singletons. What was sequenced was CD8+ T cells from PBMCs. The receptors here all came from a human donor with Susac syndrome.

The V call is TRBV7-2, the J call TRBJ2-5; D is possibly TRBD2 (6 bases). This CDR3 has 15 residues. The V end lost 1 base, the J end lost 2 bases, and 11 bases lay between the germline ends. Germline V gene sequence: CDR1 SGHTA, CDR2 FQGNSA. Written as DNA, the CDR3 is TGTGCCAGCAGCTTAGGGGGAGGCCATCAAGAGACCCAGTACTTC. The encoded protein is CASSLGGGHQETQYF.

The rearrangement uses TRBV6-5 and TRBJ2-7; possibly TRBD1 for D (5 bases). CDR1 MNHEY and CDR2 SVGAGI come from the germline V gene. Trimming took 2 bases from V and 2 from J, leaving 10 bases between them. CDR3 size: 14 residues. CDR3 in DNA: TGTGCCAGCAGTTACGGGGTAGGGGCCTACGAGCAGTACTTC. It codes for CASSYGVGAYEQYF.

This clonotype has only a few counts. J is TRBJ1-5 and V is TRBV18, with 7 positions matching TRBD1. The germline V gene encodes CDR1 KGHSH and CDR2 LQKENI. The ends lost 3 bases at V and 1 base at J; junction bases unmatched: 3. The CDR3 has 15 amino acids. The CDR3 sequence: CASSPSGQSNQPQHF. The CDR3 DNA reads TGTGCCAGCTCACCCTCGGGACAGAGCAATCAGCCCCAGCATTTT.

The chain carries TRBV5-4 and TRBJ1-1, with D perhaps matching TRBD1 (5 bases). The V gene lost 4 bases and the J gene lost 3 bases, with 13 bases spanning the gap. Per the germline V gene, CDR1 is SGHNT and CDR2 is YYREEE (reference sequence). The CDR3 has 14 amino acids. The CDR3 sequence: CASSAVLGDTEAFF. CDR3 DNA: TGTGCCAGCAGCGCCGTCTTGGGGGACACTGAAGCTTTCTTT.

The V call is TRBV7-6, the J call TRBJ2-1, with TRBD2 identical over 8 bases. CDR3 length: 16 residues. The V segment lost 1 base and the J segment 1 base; nucleotides outside the gene matches: 3. Germline values: CDR1 SGHVS, CDR2 FNYEAQ. The CDR3 DNA reads as TGTGCCAGCAGCTTAGGAGCGGGAGCGTCCTACAATGAGCAGTTCTTC. Translating gives CASSLGAGASYNEQFF.

The chain combines TRBV7-2 with TRBJ2-1, with 11 bases that match TRBD2. The junction had 5 bases not matched to a gene; V was cut back by 1 base and J by 6 bases. Germline-derived CDR1 and CDR2 are SGHTA and FQGNSA. The CDR3 is made up of 16 amino acids. The CDR3 nucleotides are TGTGCCAGCAGCTTAGTAGCGGGAGGGATAAGCAATGAGCAGTTCTTC. Translated, it gives CASSLVAGGISNEQFF.

This chain joins TRBV15 and TRBJ1-1; weak D call: TRBD1 (5 bases). Germline CDR1 is LNHNV and CDR2 is YYDKDF (reference sequence). The CDR3 is made up of 14 amino acids. V shed 4 bases and J shed 5 bases, with 14 bases lying between them. Written as DNA, the CDR3 is TGTGCCACCAGCACAGCTACAGGACGGACTGAAGCTTTCTTT. Translation gives CATSTATGRTEAFF.

This clonotype came up once. This chain uses TRBV4-3 with TRBJ1-2, with D possibly being TRBD1 (5 bases). V was clipped by 0 bases and J by 3 bases, with 14 bases between them. The germline V gene has CDR1 LGHNA and CDR2 YSLEER. The CDR3 spans 16 residues. The CDR3 loop is CASSQDALGDYYGYTF. The CDR3 bases are TGCGCCAGCAGCCAAGACGCTTTAGGGGATTACTATGGCTACACCTTC.

The chain combines TRBV28 with TRBJ2-3; perhaps TRBD2 as D (5 bases). Looked up from germline, CDR1 is MDHEN and CDR2 is SYDVKM. The V gene lost 9 bases and the J gene lost 2 bases, with 12 bases spanning the gap. The CDR3 has 13 amino acids. The CDR3 loop reads CASLRGPTDTQYF. CDR3 DNA sequence: TGTGCCAGTCTCCGGGGTCCCACAGATACGCAGTATTTT.

This clonotype appeared once. This chain links TRBV6-5 with TRBJ2-5; no reliable D call. Germline CDR1 MNHEY, CDR2 SVGAGI. Trimming stripped 6 bases from V and 5 bases from J, with 10 bases between. The CDR3 runs to 12 residues. This CDR3 reads CASSPSPETQYF. The CDR3 region has the DNA TGTGCCAGCAGCCCTTCCCCTGAGACCCAGTACTTC.

The rearrangement uses TRBV9 and TRBJ1-5; D not certain. Trimming pared 4 bases from V and 0 bases from J, leaving 5 bases between. The length of the CDR3 is 13 residues. CDR1 SGDLS and CDR2 YYNGEE come from the germline V gene. CDR3 amino acids: CASSPDSNQPQHF. CDR3 coding DNA: TGTGCCAGCAGCCCAGATAGCAATCAGCCCCAGCATTTT. Filled out from reference TRBV9 and TRBJ1-5, the complete variable domain reads DSGVTQTPKHLITATGQRVTLRCSPRSGDLSVYWYQQSLDQGLQFLIQYYNGEERAKGNILERFSAQQFPDLHSELNLSSLELGDSALYFCASSPDSNQPQHFGDGTRLSIL.

This clonotype was observed once. The J gene is TRBJ2-3, the V gene TRBV6-2 or TRBV6-3; D assignment may be TRBD1 or TRBD2 (6 bases each). CDR1 and CDR2 from the germline V gene are MNHEY and SVGEGT. This CDR3 is built from 14 residues. V was trimmed by 11 bases and J by 4 bases, leaving 19 bases between them. The CDR3 loop reads CAHGGGLGSDTQYF. Written as DNA, the CDR3 is TGTGCCCACGGAGGGGGGCTAGGATCAGATACGCAGTATTTT.

The chain links TRBV6-5 to TRBJ2-1; 12 bases fit TRBD2. This CDR3 contains 16 residues. Trimming at V came to 0 bases and at J to 3 bases, leaving 0 bases not matched to a gene. The germline V gene has CDR1 MNHEY and CDR2 SVGAGI. CDR3 in amino acids: CASSYSTSGGYNEQFF. The DNA for the CDR3 is TGTGCCAGCAGTTACTCGACTAGCGGGGGCTACAATGAGCAGTTCTTC.

The chain uses TRBV30 and TRBJ2-2; 10 bases agree with TRBD2. Germline values: CDR1 GTSNPN, CDR2 SVGIG (reference sequence). V shed 4 bases, J shed 6 bases, and the junction held 11 bases outside the gene matches. The CDR3 totals 16 residues. The CDR3 DNA reads as TGTGCCTGGACCGGGACTAGCGAATCAGGGGCCGGGGAGCTGTTTTTT. Amino acid sequence: CAWTGTSESGAGELFF.

The gene calls are TRBV20-1 and TRBJ2-7; 8 nucleotides line up with TRBD2. With V trimmed by 0 bases and J by 9 bases, 13 bases remained unmatched. The CDR3 is 15 amino acids. The germline CDR1 and CDR2 sequences are DFQATT and SNEGSKA (reference sequence). The CDR3 spells CSARDREGRAGGQYF. CDR3 DNA: TGCAGTGCTAGAGATCGGGAGGGACGGGCAGGCGGGCAGTACTTC.

This clonotype was observed once. The rearrangement joins TRBV9 to TRBJ2-7; 10 bases are a match to TRBD2. The germline CDR1 and CDR2 sequences are SGDLS and YYNGEE. The CDR3 runs 16 residues. Losses at the gene ends were 3 bases for V and 0 bases for J; bases not matched to a gene: 6. This CDR3 is CASSDRGLAASYEQYF. For the CDR3, the DNA is TGTGCCAGCAGCGACCGAGGACTAGCGGCCTCCTACGAGCAGTACTTC.

This clonotype was observed a single time. This chain connects TRBV9 to TRBJ2-1; D is uncertain. CDR3 length: 14 amino acids. Germline V gene sequence: CDR1 SGDLS, CDR2 YYNGEE. V was trimmed by 4 bases and J by 5 bases, leaving 13 bases between them. CDR3 in DNA: TGTGCCAGCAGCCAACTCGACGGACACAATGAGCAGTTCTTC. It codes for CASSQLDGHNEQFF.